This T cell receptor beta chain comes out of a study of T cells in localized non-small cell lung cancer. Per germline, CDR1 MDHEN and CDR2 SYDVKM. Between the trimmed V and J ends, which lost 2 bases and 1 base, there was a span of 5 bases. CDR3 length: 13 amino acids. Profiling relied on immunoSEQ multiplex PCR, and the TCRdb table lists in-frame clones only, not all of them. The sample comprises approximately 80,000 clones, 65% to 85% of which are singletons, and 8% to 10% rests with the top ten. This clonotype originated in a female donor of 60 years or more with stage I lung adenocarcinoma. The source material was peripheral blood, sampled before any cancer treatment. V is TRBV28 and J is TRBJ1-1; unclear D gene. CDR3 bases: TGTGCCAGCAGTTTAGCAGCGAACACTGAAGCTTTCTTT. As protein: CASSLAANTEAFF.